A single sample is the source of the 9 T cell receptor beta chains below, sequenced in a study of OX40 agonist ivuxolimab in advanced cancers. Sequencing used immunoSEQ multiplex PCR; TCRdb keeps in-frame clones, though not all of them. The table records around 62,000 clones, roughly 80% of them present only once. The sequencing used CD4+ or CD8+ T cells sorted from blood, collected in a trial of the OX40 agonist ivuxolimab. These receptor sequences come from an adult with an advanced solid tumor such as melanoma, head and neck, liver or kidney cancer.

The chain carries TRBV7-6 and TRBJ2-3; D perhaps matches TRBD1 (6 bases). The CDR3 is made up of 14 amino acids. The germline V gene encodes CDR1 SGHVS and CDR2 FNYEAQ. V gave up 4 bases and J gave up 4 bases, with 12 bases separating them. CDR3 DNA sequence: TGTGCCAGCAGCTCCGGGACACTATCAGATACGCAGTATTTT. This codes for CASSSGTLSDTQYF.

Remarks on this clone: The junction departs from the called germline gene at one end, perhaps through a read error. V gene TRBV7-7 combines with J gene TRBJ2-2, with D perhaps matching TRBD1 or TRBD2 (5 bases each). The CDR3 contains 14 residues. Germline loops: CDR1 SSHAT, CDR2 FNYEAQ (reference sequence). The chain's CDR3 is CASSLAGTPGELFF. The CDR3 nucleotides are TGTGCTAGCAGCTTAGCAGGGACCCCCGGGGAGCTGTTTTTT.

This clone has just a few counts. The chain combines TRBV27 with TRBJ1-5; D gene ambiguous. Germline values: CDR1 MNHEY, CDR2 SMNVEV (reference sequence). The CDR3 is 14 residues long. V was clipped by 1 base and J by 1 base, with 5 bases between them. CDR3 sequence reads: CASSLFLSNQPQHF. The CDR3 coding sequence is TGTGCCAGCAGTTTATTTCTGAGCAATCAGCCCCAGCATTTT.

The chain couples TRBV6-1 to TRBJ2-5, with 10 nucleotides matching TRBD1. The CDR3 is 17 residues long. Germline V CDR1 and CDR2: MNHNS, SASEGT. The V and J ends lost 3 bases and 5 bases, in that order; junction bases with no gene match: 12. In DNA, the CDR3 is TGTGCCAGCAGTGAGGACCCCCGGGACAGGGGTGAGGAGACCCAGTACTTC. Translation: CASSEDPRDRGEETQYF.

The chain carries TRBV19 and TRBJ2-7; 11 positions match TRBD2. The junction had 13 bases not matched to a gene; V was cut back by 9 bases and J by 0 bases. CDR1 LNHDA and CDR2 SQIVND come from the germline V gene (reference sequence). The CDR3 loop spans 17 amino acids. In DNA, the CDR3 is TGTGCCAGCTCAAAGGCTAGCGGGAGGCCTTCCTCCTACGAGCAGTACTTC. Its protein is CASSKASGRPSSYEQYF.

The chain is built from TRBV7-9 and TRBJ1-4, with D possibly being TRBD1 (5 bases). V was cut by 11 bases and J by 0 bases, with 13 bases left in between. The CDR3 extends over 14 amino acids. CDR1 and CDR2 from the germline V gene are SEHNR and FQNEAQ (reference sequence). The CDR3 sequence: CAYFGGTTNEKLFF. The CDR3 region has the DNA TGTGCCTACTTCGGGGGTACAACTAATGAAAAACTGTTTTTT.

This clone was detected only once. The chain has TRBV5-4 and TRBJ2-2, with D unclear. This CDR3 region has 15 residues. V was trimmed by 2 bases and J by 0 bases, leaving 8 bases between them. Per germline, CDR1 SGHNT and CDR2 YYREEE (reference sequence). The CDR3 region has the DNA TGTGCCAGCAGCTTAGACGGTGCGAACACCGGGGAGCTGTTTTTT. Translated, it gives CASSLDGANTGELFF.

This rearrangement joins TRBV9 to TRBJ2-7; 9 nucleotides align to TRBD1. The V and J ends lost 3 bases and 0 bases, in that order; junction bases with no gene match: 4. From germline, CDR1 is SGDLS and CDR2 YYNGEE. This CDR3 has 15 residues. The CDR3 protein is CASSEGQGSSYEQYF. DNA for the CDR3: TGTGCCAGCAGCGAAGGACAGGGGAGCTCCTACGAGCAGTACTTC.

The genes are TRBV30 and TRBJ2-3; D gene unclear. V lost 3 bases, J lost 3 bases, and 7 bases lay in between. The CDR3 totals 12 residues. The germline CDR1 and CDR2 sequences are GTSNPN and SVGIG (reference sequence). The DNA of the CDR3 is TGTGCCTGGAGGGATAGGACAGATACGCAGTATTTT. This translates into CAWRDRTDTQYF.